Following are 9 T cell receptor beta chains from one sample sequenced in a study of blood T cell repertoires in COVID-19. Repertoires were generated with immunoSEQ multiplex PCR, while TCRdb's copy carries only in-frame clones and drops some. The repertoire includes 200,000 to 300,000 clones, approximately 88% of them detected once, and approximately 6% sits in the top ten. The specimen sequenced was peripheral blood. Receptors were obtained from a woman under 40 with COVID-19, enrolled during active disease.

The sample holds one count of this clone. The rearrangement joins TRBV29-1 to TRBJ2-6; D perhaps matches TRBD1 (6 bases). In germline, CDR1 is SQVTM, CDR2 ANQGSEA. Trimming took 7 bases from V and 4 from J, leaving 17 bases between them. The CDR3 is 15 residues long. This CDR3 reads CSAVVAGAGANVLTF. CDR3 in DNA: TGCAGCGCAGTAGTAGCAGGGGCCGGGGCCAACGTCCTGACTTTC.

The CDR3 loop reads CAIRSSGGGDEKLFF. The CDR3 region has the DNA TGTGCCATCAGATCATCAGGGGGCGGTGATGAAAAACTGTTTTTT. V usage is TRBV10-3 and J usage is TRBJ1-4, with 8 bases lining up with TRBD1. This CDR3 is 15 amino acids long. V lost 6 bases and J lost 6; bases outside the gene matches: 9. In germline, CDR1 is ENHRY, CDR2 SYGVKD.

This clone appeared a few times. The J gene is TRBJ2-1, the V gene TRBV4-2, with 7 bases fitting TRBD1. V was pared by 0 bases and J by 6 bases, with 5 bases of the junction left unmatched. Per germline, CDR1 LGHNA and CDR2 YNFKEQ. The CDR3 length is 15 residues. CDR3 DNA: TGTGCCAGCAGCCAAGATCACCCAGGGGGCAATGAGCAGTTCTTC. Its translation: CASSQDHPGGNEQFF.

This chain connects TRBV7-9 to TRBJ2-5; 12 bases match TRBD1. This CDR3 region has 16 residues. V lost 6 bases to trimming and J lost 5 bases; unmatched junction nucleotides: 10. Per germline, CDR1 SEHNR and CDR2 FQNEAQ (reference sequence). DNA for the CDR3: TGTGCCAGCAGTATCATGGGACAGGGGGCTCGGGAGACCCAGTACTTC. The encoded protein is CASSIMGQGARETQYF.

This clone was detected a few times. CDR3 coding DNA: TGTGCCAGCAGCAGCCGCGACTTGGAATGGGAGACCCAGTACTTC. Translated: CASSSRDLEWETQYF. The chain combines TRBV7-9 with TRBJ2-5; D gene unclear. The CDR3 runs 15 residues. CDR1 and CDR2 (germline): SEHNR, FQNEAQ (reference sequence). V was trimmed by 5 bases and J by 5 bases, leaving 18 bases between them.

This chain connects TRBV19 to TRBJ2-1; 9 nucleotides match TRBD2. After removal of 7 bases from V and 7 bases from J, the junction contained 11 bases not matched to a gene. Germline V lookup: CDR1 LNHDA, CDR2 SQIVND (reference sequence). The CDR3 contains 15 residues. This CDR3 is CASNPLAGGSNEQFF. In DNA, the CDR3 is TGTGCCAGTAATCCGCTGGCGGGGGGGAGTAATGAGCAGTTCTTC.

The chain carries TRBV15 and TRBJ1-5; D unclear. Germline V gene lookup returns CDR1 LNHNV and CDR2 YYDKDF (reference sequence). The CDR3 is 13 residues long. The V end was cut by 0 bases, the J end by 7 bases, with 7 bases between. This CDR3 reads CATSRDSRQPQHF. CDR3 in DNA: TGTGCCACCAGCAGAGATTCGAGACAGCCCCAGCATTTT.

The chain employs TRBV27 and TRBJ2-1; the match to TRBD2 covers 13 bases. J lost 9 bases, V lost 6 bases, and 8 bases had no gene match. Germline V gene lookup returns CDR1 MNHEY and CDR2 SMNVEV (reference sequence). The CDR3 has 15 amino acids. Here the CDR3 reads CASRGGTSGIGEQFF. As DNA, the CDR3 is TGTGCCAGCAGGGGAGGGACTAGCGGGATCGGTGAGCAGTTCTTC.

J is TRBJ2-3 and V is TRBV6-5; D remains unclear. Germline V gene data show CDR1 as MNHEY and CDR2 as SVGAGI. Trimming took 2 bases from V and 2 from J, leaving 8 bases between them. The CDR3 runs to 14 residues. CDR3 in DNA: TGTGCCAGCAGTTACCGACAAGACACAGATACGCAGTATTTT. Protein product: CASSYRQDTDTQYF.